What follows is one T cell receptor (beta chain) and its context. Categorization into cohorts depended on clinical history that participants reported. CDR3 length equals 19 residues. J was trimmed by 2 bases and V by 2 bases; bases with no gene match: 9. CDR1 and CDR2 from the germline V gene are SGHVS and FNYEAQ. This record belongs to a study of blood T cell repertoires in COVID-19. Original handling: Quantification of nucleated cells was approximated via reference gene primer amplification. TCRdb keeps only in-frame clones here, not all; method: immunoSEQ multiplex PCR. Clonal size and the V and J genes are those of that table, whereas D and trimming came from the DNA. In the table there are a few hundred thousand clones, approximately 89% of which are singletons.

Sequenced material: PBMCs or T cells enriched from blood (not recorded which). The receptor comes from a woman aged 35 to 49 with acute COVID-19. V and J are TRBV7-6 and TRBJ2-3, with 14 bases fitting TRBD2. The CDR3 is CASSLNVGLAGGDTDTQYF. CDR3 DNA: TGTGCCAGCAGCTTAAACGTAGGACTAGCGGGAGGAGACACAGATACGCAGTATTTT.